This T cell receptor beta chain stems from a study of CD8 T cells in Susac syndrome. Roughly 0.45 to 1 ug RNA was reverse transcribed with random hexamers. TCRdb recomputed calls from the immunoSEQ multiplex PCR reads with MiXCR, one row per CDR3 protein. Of approximately 270,000 distinct CDR3 sequences in the sample, roughly 95% were seen once. Trimming removed 3 bases from V and 4 bases from J, with 7 bases in between. Looked up from germline, CDR1 is DFQATT and CDR2 is SNEGSKA (reference sequence). This CDR3 spans 13 amino acids. The origin of this receptor is a human donor with multiple sclerosis. J is TRBJ2-6 and V is TRBV20-1; D ambiguous. Sequenced input: CD4+ T cells from PBMCs. The CDR3 nucleotides are TGCAGTGCTAGTCCATCCGGGGCCAACGTCCTGACTTTC. Encoded protein: CSASPSGANVLTF.